What follows are 5 T cell receptor beta chains derived from one specimen sequenced in a study of beta chain features in type 1 diabetes. General observations from the study: There was a moderate but significant shortening of TCRB CDR3s in all four CD4+ subsets of Type 1 diabetes patients.

The study reverse transcribed the entire isolated RNA, so it sequenced expressed TCRB transcripts. Sequenced by immunoSEQ multiplex PCR; TCRdb stores in-frame clones only, minus some. The sample yields over 650,000 clones, around 15% seen once. Their recognized antigens are unknown. The sequencing input was naive CD4+ T cells from blood. These receptors came from a man aged 18 to 30 with type 1 diabetes.

The rearrangement links TRBV29-1 to TRBJ2-7, with 10 bases aligning to TRBD2. Trimming cost V 3 bases and J 3 bases; bases outside gene matches: 2. The CDR3 is 13 amino acids. In germline, CDR1 is SQVTM, CDR2 ANQGSEA. The CDR3 is CSVDLAGGYEQYF. The CDR3 region has the DNA TGCAGCGTTGATTTAGCGGGGGGCTACGAGCAGTACTTC.

The J gene is TRBJ1-2, the V gene TRBV19; D gene unclear. The CDR3 runs 11 residues. V lost 7 bases, J lost 4 bases, and 7 bases lay in between. Per germline, CDR1 LNHDA and CDR2 SQIVND (reference sequence). For the CDR3, the DNA is TGTGCCAGTATCGGAGTCTATGGCTACACCTTC. It codes for CASIGVYGYTF.

This chain joins TRBV27 and TRBJ2-7; D uncertain. Germline V gene sequence: CDR1 MNHEY, CDR2 SMNVEV (reference sequence). The CDR3 consists of 11 residues. V lost 4 bases to trimming and J lost 6 bases, with 7 bases between them. The CDR3 DNA reads TGTGCCAGCAGTTCCATGGGCGAGCAGTACTTC. As protein: CASSSMGEQYF.

The CDR3 spells CASRMWRDATDTQYF. DNA of the CDR3: TGTGCCAGTCGGATGTGGCGGGATGCCACAGATACGCAGTATTTT. The chain employs TRBV7-9 and TRBJ2-3; D perhaps matches TRBD2 (6 bases). Looked up from germline, CDR1 is SEHNR and CDR2 is FQNEAQ (reference sequence). V lost 9 bases to trimming and J lost 2 bases, with 18 bases between them. The CDR3 consists of 15 residues.

This clone was seen more than once but under ten times. This chain uses TRBV5-1 with TRBJ1-5; D is uncertain. CDR1 and CDR2 from the germline V gene are SGHRS and YFSETQ. The CDR3 is 13 amino acids. Trimming took off 4 bases at V and 4 bases at J, with 9 bases between the two ends. The CDR3: CASSTDGNQPQHF. CDR3 bases: TGCGCCAGCAGCACGGACGGGAATCAGCCCCAGCATTTT.